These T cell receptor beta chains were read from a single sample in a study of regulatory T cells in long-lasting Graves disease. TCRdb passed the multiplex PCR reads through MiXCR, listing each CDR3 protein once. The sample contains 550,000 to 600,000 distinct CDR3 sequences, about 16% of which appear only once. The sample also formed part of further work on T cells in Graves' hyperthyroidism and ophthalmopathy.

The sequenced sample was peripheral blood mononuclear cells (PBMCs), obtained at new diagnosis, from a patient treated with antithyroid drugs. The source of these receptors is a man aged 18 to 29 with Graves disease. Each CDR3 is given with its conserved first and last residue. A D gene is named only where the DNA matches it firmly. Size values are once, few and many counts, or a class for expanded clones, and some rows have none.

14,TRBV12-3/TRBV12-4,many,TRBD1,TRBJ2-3,TGTGCCAGCAGTCCGGACGGGACAGCAGATACGCAGTATTTT,CASSPDGTADTQYF
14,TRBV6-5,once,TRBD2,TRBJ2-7,TGTGCCAGCAGTTACCGGGGGGGTAGGAACGAGCAGTACTTC,CASSYRGGRNEQYF
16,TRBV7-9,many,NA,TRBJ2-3,TGTGCCAGCAGCTTAGGCGGGCTCTCGGTTGGAGATACGCAGTATTTT,CASSLGGLSVGDTQYF
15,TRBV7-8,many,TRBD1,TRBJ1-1,TGTGCCAGCAGCAACCCGGGACAGGGACTCACTGAAGCTTTCTTT,CASSNPGQGLTEAFF
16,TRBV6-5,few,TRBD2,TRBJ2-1,TGTGCCAGCAGTTACGGGACTAGCGGGAGCTACAATGAGCAGTTCTTC,CASSYGTSGSYNEQFF
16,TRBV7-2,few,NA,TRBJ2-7,TGTGCCAGCAGCTTAGCGGAACTAGCTCAAGGCTACGAGCAGTACTTC,CASSLAELAQGYEQYF
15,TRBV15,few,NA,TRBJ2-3,TGTGCCACCAGCAGGGGGCCGGGGTCCACAGATACGCAGTATTTT,CATSRGPGSTDTQYF
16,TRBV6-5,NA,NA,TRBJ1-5,TGTGCCAGCAGTTACTCGATACAGTTAAGGAATCAGCCCCAGCATTTT,CASSYSIQLRNQPQHF
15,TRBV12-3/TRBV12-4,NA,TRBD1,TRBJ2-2,TGTGCCAGCACTCGGGACAGACCGAAAACCGGGGAGCTGTTTTTT,CASTRDRPKTGELFF
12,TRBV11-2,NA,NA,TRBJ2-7,TGTGCCAGCAGCCCATTCCCTCGCGAGCAGTACTTC,CASSPFPREQYF
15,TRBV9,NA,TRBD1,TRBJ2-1,TGTGCCAGCAGCCCGGGACAGGGGGTCGGCAATGGGCAGTTCTTC,CASSPGQGVGNGQFF
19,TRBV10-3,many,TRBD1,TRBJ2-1,TGTGCCATCAGTGGGTCCCAAACGCCGGACAGGGGGGACTACAATGAGCAGTTCTTC,CAISGSQTPDRGDYNEQFF
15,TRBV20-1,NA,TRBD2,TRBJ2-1,TGCAGTGCTAGAGATCCGGGGGGAACCTACAATGAGCAGTTCTTC,CSARDPGGTYNEQFF
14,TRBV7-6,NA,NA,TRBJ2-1,TGTGCCAGCAGCTTAAAAGTCAGCTGCAATGAGCAGTTCTTC,CASSLKVSCNEQFF
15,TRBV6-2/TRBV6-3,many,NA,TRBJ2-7,TGTGCCAGCAGCCACTCAAGCCCCCAAGCGTACGAGCAGTACTTC,CASSHSSPQAYEQYF
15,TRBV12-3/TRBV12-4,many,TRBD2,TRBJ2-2,TGTGCCAGCAGATATAGCGGGAATCGGCCCGGGGAGCTGTTTTTT,CASRYSGNRPGELFF
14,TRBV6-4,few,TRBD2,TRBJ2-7,TGTGCCAGCATCGGCCGCGGGAGTTGCTACGAGCAGTACTTC,CASIGRGSCYEQYF
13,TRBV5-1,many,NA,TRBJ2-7,TGCGCCAGCAGCCCTGGACTATCTAGAGAGCAGTACTTC,CASSPGLSREQYF
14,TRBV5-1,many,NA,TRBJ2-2,TGCGCCAGCAGAAGGGAGGCTAACACCGGGGAGCTGTTTTTT,CASRREANTGELFF
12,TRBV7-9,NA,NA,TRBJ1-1,TGTGCCAGCAGCTTCATGCGGACTGAAGCTTTCTTT,CASSFMRTEAFF
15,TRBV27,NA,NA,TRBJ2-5,TGTGCCAGCAGTTTATCGGGACGGATACAAGAGACCCAGTACTTC,CASSLSGRIQETQYF
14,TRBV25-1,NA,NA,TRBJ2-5,TGTGCCAGCAGTGATGACGGGGCCGCGGAGACCCAGTACTTC,CASSDDGAAETQYF
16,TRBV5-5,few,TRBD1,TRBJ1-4,TGTGCCAGCAGCCGACAGGGGGCTGCTGCTAATGAAAAACTGTTTTTT,CASSRQGAAANEKLFF
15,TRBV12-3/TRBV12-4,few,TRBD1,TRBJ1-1,TGTGCCAGCAGTTTACTTTGGGACAGGGAGGGAGAAGCTTTCTTT,CASSLLWDREGEAFF
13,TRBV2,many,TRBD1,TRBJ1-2,TGTGCCAGCAGTATGGACAGGGAATATGGCTACACCTTC,CASSMDREYGYTF
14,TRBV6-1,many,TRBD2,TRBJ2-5,TGTGCCAGCATGGATAGCGGGAGGACCGAGACCCAGTACTTC,CASMDSGRTETQYF
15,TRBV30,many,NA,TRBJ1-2,TGTGCCTGGAGAGCCCCACTGGGTCGGGGGGACGGCTACACCTTC,CAWRAPLGRGDGYTF
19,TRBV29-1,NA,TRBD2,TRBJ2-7,TGCAGCGTTGGGGGGGGACAGTCCGGGGCTAGCGGGAGGGCAGGCGAGCAGTACTTC,CSVGGGQSGASGRAGEQYF
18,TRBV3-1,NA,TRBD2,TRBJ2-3,TGTGCCAGCAGCCAAGGGGGACTAGCGGGAGCCAGCACAGATACGCAGTATTTT,CASSQGGLAGASTDTQYF
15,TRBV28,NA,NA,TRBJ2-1,TGTGCCAGCAGTTTATTGGGTTCGGTGTACAATGAGCAGTTCTTC,CASSLLGSVYNEQFF
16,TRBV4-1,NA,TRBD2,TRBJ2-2,TGCGCCAGCAGCCCAGGACTAGCGGATGACACCGGGGAGCTGTTTTTT,CASSPGLADDTGELFF
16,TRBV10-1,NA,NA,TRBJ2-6,TGCGCCAGCAGTGCGACCGCTGGAGCCGGGGCCAACGTCCTGACTTTC,CASSATAGAGANVLTF
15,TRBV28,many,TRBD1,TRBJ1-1,TGTGCCAGCAGTTTCCCCGACAGGGTGAACACTGAAGCTTTCTTT,CASSFPDRVNTEAFF
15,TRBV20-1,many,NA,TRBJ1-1,TGCAGTGCTAGAGCCCAGGTGTCAGGGAACACTGAAGCTTTCTTT,CSARAQVSGNTEAFF
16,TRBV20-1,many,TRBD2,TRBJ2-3,TGCAGTGCTAGAGACGTACTAGCGGGTGACACAGATACGCAGTATTTT,CSARDVLAGDTDTQYF
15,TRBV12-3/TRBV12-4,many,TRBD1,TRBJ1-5,TGTGCCAGCAGTGTAACAGGGGGCGCAGACCAGCCCCAGCATTTT,CASSVTGGADQPQHF
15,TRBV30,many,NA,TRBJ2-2,TGTGCCTGGACCTCGGGGGCGGGAAGCACCGGGGAGCTGTTTTTT,CAWTSGAGSTGELFF